This is a list of T cell receptor beta chains from one sample in a study of blood T cell repertoires in COVID-19. Sequencing used immunoSEQ multiplex PCR; TCRdb keeps in-frame clones, though not all of them. The sample shows some 58,000 clones, roughly four fifths of them seen only once. What was sequenced was peripheral blood. These receptors originate from a man over 45 with COVID-19, enrolled during active disease. Both conserved end residues are part of each CDR3. Each record gives: clone size, D gene, V gene, CDR3 length, J gene, CDR3 protein, CDR3 DNA. D genes are given only for firm matches. Clone size, where shown, is once, few, many, or a class for clones that have expanded.

clone size: .
D gene: TRBD2
V gene: TRBV7-2
CDR3 length: 17
J gene: TRBJ2-1
CDR3 protein: CASSPGLAGAVSNEQFF
CDR3 DNA: TGTGCCAGCAGCCCCGGACTAGCGGGAGCCGTTTCCAATGAGCAGTTCTTC

clone size: .
D gene: .
V gene: TRBV6-5
CDR3 length: 14
J gene: TRBJ1-1
CDR3 protein: CASGTRRGNTEAFF
CDR3 DNA: TGTGCCAGCGGTACCAGACGGGGGAACACTGAAGCTTTCTTT

clone size: .
D gene: TRBD2
V gene: TRBV29-1
CDR3 length: 16
J gene: TRBJ2-1
CDR3 protein: CSVRPGVTGGGSEQFF
CDR3 DNA: TGCAGCGTTCGTCCGGGCGTCACGGGAGGAGGTAGTGAGCAGTTCTTC

clone size: .
D gene: TRBD1
V gene: TRBV15
CDR3 length: 14
J gene: TRBJ1-2
CDR3 protein: CATSRDPTGNGYTF
CDR3 DNA: TGTGCCACCAGCAGAGATCCGACAGGGAATGGCTACACCTTC

clone size: .
D gene: TRBD1
V gene: TRBV30
CDR3 length: 14
J gene: TRBJ1-2
CDR3 protein: CAWRGTGSSYGYTF
CDR3 DNA: TGTGCCTGGAGGGGGACAGGGTCGTCCTATGGCTACACCTTC

clone size: .
D gene: TRBD1
V gene: TRBV7-2
CDR3 length: 14
J gene: TRBJ1-5
CDR3 protein: CASSAQGAGQPQHF
CDR3 DNA: TGTGCCAGCAGCGCACAGGGGGCCGGACAGCCCCAGCATTTT

clone size: .
D gene: TRBD2
V gene: TRBV4-1
CDR3 length: 15
J gene: TRBJ2-1
CDR3 protein: CASSRGGPTRNEQFF
CDR3 DNA: TGCGCCAGCAGCCGCGGGGGACCTACAAGAAATGAGCAGTTCTTC

clone size: .
D gene: .
V gene: TRBV6-1
CDR3 length: 15
J gene: TRBJ2-6
CDR3 protein: CASSETGAGANVLTF
CDR3 DNA: TGTGCCAGCAGTGAAACCGGGGCTGGGGCCAACGTCCTGACTTTC

clone size: .
D gene: .
V gene: TRBV7-9
CDR3 length: 12
J gene: TRBJ1-6
CDR3 protein: CASSLVRSPLHF
CDR3 DNA: TGTGCCAGCAGCTTAGTCCGGTCACCCCTCCACTTT

clone size: .
D gene: TRBD2
V gene: TRBV24-1
CDR3 length: 15
J gene: TRBJ2-1
CDR3 protein: CATSDPAGGGNEQFF
CDR3 DNA: TGTGCCACCAGTGATCCAGCGGGAGGGGGCAATGAGCAGTTCTTC

clone size: .
D gene: .
V gene: TRBV30
CDR3 length: 12
J gene: TRBJ1-4
CDR3 protein: CARQGTNEKLFF
CDR3 DNA: TGTGCCAGGCAGGGAACTAATGAAAAACTGTTTTTT

clone size: .
D gene: TRBD2
V gene: TRBV29-1
CDR3 length: 15
J gene: TRBJ2-1
CDR3 protein: CSVAGTSRSYNEQFF
CDR3 DNA: TGCAGCGTCGCCGGGACTAGCCGTTCCTACAATGAGCAGTTCTTC

clone size: .
D gene: TRBD1
V gene: TRBV7-3
CDR3 length: 13
J gene: TRBJ2-3
CDR3 protein: CASSLEDRGTQYF
CDR3 DNA: TGTGCCAGCAGCTTGGAGGACAGGGGGACGCAGTATTTT

clone size: .
D gene: TRBD1
V gene: TRBV5-1
CDR3 length: 12
J gene: TRBJ1-2
CDR3 protein: CASSFQGDGYTF
CDR3 DNA: TGCGCCAGCAGCTTCCAGGGGGATGGCTACACCTTC

clone size: few
D gene: .
V gene: TRBV7-2
CDR3 length: 15
J gene: TRBJ1-1
CDR3 protein: CASSASRTVNTEAFF
CDR3 DNA: TGTGCCAGCAGCGCAAGTCGGACAGTGAACACTGAAGCTTTCTTT

clone size: .
D gene: TRBD1
V gene: TRBV27
CDR3 length: 17
J gene: TRBJ2-6
CDR3 protein: CASSRGTGAVGANVLTF
CDR3 DNA: TGTGCCAGCAGTCGCGGAACAGGGGCTGTTGGGGCCAACGTCCTGACTTTC

clone size: .
D gene: .
V gene: TRBV7-2
CDR3 length: 15
J gene: TRBJ1-2
CDR3 protein: CASSDHWGGAIGYTF
CDR3 DNA: TGTGCCAGCAGCGACCATTGGGGGGGCGCGATTGGCTACACCTTC

clone size: .
D gene: TRBD1
V gene: TRBV6-1
CDR3 length: 16
J gene: TRBJ1-4
CDR3 protein: CASSEFFGQGVEKLFF
CDR3 DNA: TGTGCCAGCAGTGAATTCTTCGGACAGGGGGTGGAAAAACTGTTTTTT

clone size: .
D gene: TRBD2
V gene: TRBV6-4
CDR3 length: 14
J gene: TRBJ2-1
CDR3 protein: CASSLAGGNNEQFF
CDR3 DNA: TGTGCCAGCAGCCTAGCGGGAGGGAACAATGAGCAGTTCTTC

clone size: .
D gene: TRBD1
V gene: TRBV27
CDR3 length: 14
J gene: TRBJ2-1
CDR3 protein: CASRGQGFYNEQFF
CDR3 DNA: TGTGCCAGCAGGGGACAGGGGTTTTACAATGAGCAGTTCTTC

clone size: many
D gene: TRBD2
V gene: TRBV5-1
CDR3 length: 15
J gene: TRBJ2-2
CDR3 protein: CASSSGSGRTGELFF
CDR3 DNA: TGCGCCAGCAGCTCCGGTAGCGGGAGAACCGGGGAGCTGTTTTTT

clone size: .
D gene: .
V gene: TRBV20-1
CDR3 length: 11
J gene: TRBJ2-7
CDR3 protein: CSARVGHEQYF
CDR3 DNA: TGCAGTGCTAGAGTGGGCCACGAGCAGTACTTC

clone size: .
D gene: .
V gene: TRBV4-3
CDR3 length: 13
J gene: TRBJ1-1
CDR3 protein: CASSQGTRLEAFF
CDR3 DNA: TGCGCCAGCAGCCAAGGGACAAGGCTTGAAGCTTTCTTT

clone size: .
D gene: .
V gene: TRBV6-6
CDR3 length: 14
J gene: TRBJ2-7
CDR3 protein: CASSPTVSSYEQYF
CDR3 DNA: TGTGCCAGCAGCCCCACTGTAAGCTCCTACGAGCAGTACTTC

clone size: .
D gene: .
V gene: TRBV7-8
CDR3 length: 16
J gene: TRBJ1-5
CDR3 protein: CASSGTDGGPNQPQHF
CDR3 DNA: TGTGCCAGCAGCGGAACGGACGGGGGACCGAATCAGCCCCAGCATTTT

clone size: .
D gene: .
V gene: TRBV14
CDR3 length: 14
J gene: TRBJ2-4
CDR3 protein: CASSPVGAGNIQYF
CDR3 DNA: TGTGCCAGCAGCCCCGTGGGGGCTGGAAACATTCAGTACTTC

clone size: .
D gene: TRBD2
V gene: TRBV3-1/TRBV3-2
CDR3 length: 16
J gene: TRBJ2-3
CDR3 protein: CASSHSLAGGADTQYF
CDR3 DNA: TGTGCCAGCAGCCACTCCCTAGCGGGAGGAGCAGATACGCAGTATTTT

clone size: .
D gene: TRBD1
V gene: TRBV9
CDR3 length: 14
J gene: TRBJ2-4
CDR3 protein: CATQREGAKDIQYF
CDR3 DNA: TGTGCCACCCAACGAGAGGGGGCGAAGGACATTCAGTACTTC

clone size: .
D gene: .
V gene: TRBV6-5
CDR3 length: 15
J gene: TRBJ1-1
CDR3 protein: CASSYSTRGGTEAFF
CDR3 DNA: TGTGCCAGCAGTTACTCGACCAGGGGAGGGACTGAAGCTTTCTTT

clone size: .
D gene: .
V gene: TRBV6-2/TRBV6-3
CDR3 length: 11
J gene: TRBJ1-2
CDR3 protein: CASSTGGGYTF
CDR3 DNA: TGTGCCAGCAGTACAGGAGGGGGCTACACCTTC

clone size: .
D gene: .
V gene: TRBV6-6
CDR3 length: 11
J gene: TRBJ2-3
CDR3 protein: CASTVTDTQYF
CDR3 DNA: TGTGCCAGCACGGTTACAGATACGCAGTATTTT

clone size: .
D gene: .
V gene: TRBV28
CDR3 length: 11
J gene: TRBJ2-5
CDR3 protein: CASSPAETQYF
CDR3 DNA: TGTGCCAGCAGTCCCGCGGAGACCCAGTACTTC

clone size: .
D gene: .
V gene: TRBV6-2/TRBV6-3
CDR3 length: 17
J gene: TRBJ1-6
CDR3 protein: CASSPFTGMSYNSPLHF
CDR3 DNA: TGTGCCAGCAGCCCTTTCACAGGGATGTCCTATAATTCACCCCTCCACTTT

clone size: .
D gene: TRBD1
V gene: TRBV24-1
CDR3 length: 16
J gene: TRBJ2-5
CDR3 protein: CATSEIGQGVRETQYF
CDR3 DNA: TGTGCCACCAGTGAGATCGGACAGGGGGTACGAGAGACCCAGTACTTC

clone size: .
D gene: .
V gene: TRBV28
CDR3 length: 12
J gene: TRBJ1-3
CDR3 protein: CASSSLGNTIYF
CDR3 DNA: TGTGCCAGCAGTTCACTTGGAAACACCATATATTTT

clone size: few
D gene: TRBD1
V gene: TRBV19
CDR3 length: 16
J gene: TRBJ1-5
CDR3 protein: CASSVGTGERGQPQHF
CDR3 DNA: TGTGCCAGTAGTGTCGGGACAGGGGAGAGGGGACAGCCCCAGCATTTT

clone size: once
D gene: .
V gene: TRBV5-6
CDR3 length: 14
J gene: TRBJ1-1
CDR3 protein: CASSRQVSDTEAFF
CDR3 DNA: TGTGCCAGCAGCCGACAGGTGTCGGACACTGAAGCTTTCTTT

clone size: .
D gene: .
V gene: TRBV12-2
CDR3 length: 19
J gene: TRBJ2-2
CDR3 protein: CASRHHRDRERGNTGELFF
CDR3 DNA: TGTGCAAGTCGCCACCACCGGGACAGGGAAAGGGGGAACACCGGGGAGCTGTTTTTT

clone size: .
D gene: TRBD1
V gene: TRBV2
CDR3 length: 15
J gene: TRBJ2-5
CDR3 protein: CASNLQGASVETQYF
CDR3 DNA: TGTGCCAGCAACCTACAGGGGGCGAGCGTGGAGACCCAGTACTTC

clone size: .
D gene: .
V gene: TRBV30
CDR3 length: 14
J gene: TRBJ1-5
CDR3 protein: CAWSVGGGNQPQHF
CDR3 DNA: TGTGCCTGGAGTGTTGGTGGGGGGAATCAGCCCCAGCATTTT

clone size: .
D gene: .
V gene: TRBV12-1
CDR3 length: 18
J gene: TRBJ1-1
CDR3 protein: CASSPPREGTGTLTEAFF
CDR3 DNA: TGTGCCAGCAGCCCCCCTCGGGAAGGGACAGGGACACTCACTGAAGCTTTCTTT

clone size: .
D gene: .
V gene: TRBV30
CDR3 length: 16
J gene: TRBJ1-5
CDR3 protein: CAWSVSGSLRNQPQHF
CDR3 DNA: TGTGCCTGGAGTGTAAGCGGGTCTCTACGGAATCAGCCCCAGCATTTT

clone size: once
D gene: TRBD2
V gene: TRBV15
CDR3 length: 16
J gene: TRBJ2-1
CDR3 protein: CATSRDRASGGNEQFF
CDR3 DNA: TGTGCCACCAGCAGAGATCGGGCCTCGGGGGGTAATGAGCAGTTCTTC

clone size: .
D gene: .
V gene: TRBV15
CDR3 length: 14
J gene: TRBJ2-5
CDR3 protein: CATSRGTSQETQYF
CDR3 DNA: TGTGCCACCAGCAGAGGAACAAGTCAAGAGACCCAGTACTTC

clone size: .
D gene: TRBD2
V gene: TRBV19
CDR3 length: 14
J gene: TRBJ2-5
CDR3 protein: CASASSGLRETQYF
CDR3 DNA: TGTGCCAGTGCCTCTAGCGGGCTGAGAGAGACCCAGTACTTC

clone size: .
D gene: .
V gene: TRBV21-1
CDR3 length: 16
J gene: TRBJ2-5
CDR3 protein: CASSKGHRCFQETQYF
CDR3 DNA: TGTGCCAGCAGCAAAGGGCACAGATGTTTCCAAGAGACCCAGTACTTC

clone size: .
D gene: TRBD1
V gene: TRBV19
CDR3 length: 14
J gene: TRBJ1-5
CDR3 protein: CASSRDRSNQPQHF
CDR3 DNA: TGTGCCAGTAGTAGGGACAGGAGCAATCAGCCCCAGCATTTT

clone size: .
D gene: .
V gene: TRBV5-4
CDR3 length: 14
J gene: TRBJ1-1
CDR3 protein: CASSLFGRGTEAFF
CDR3 DNA: TGTGCCAGCAGCTTGTTTGGCCGGGGCACTGAAGCTTTCTTT

clone size: .
D gene: .
V gene: TRBV19
CDR3 length: 14
J gene: TRBJ1-6
CDR3 protein: CASSPVSGNSPLHF
CDR3 DNA: TGTGCCAGTAGTCCCGTGTCAGGGAATTCACCCCTCCACTTT

clone size: .
D gene: TRBD2
V gene: TRBV5-1
CDR3 length: 20
J gene: TRBJ2-5
CDR3 protein: CASSLGVRSGRARYQETQYF
CDR3 DNA: TGCGCCAGCAGCTTGGGAGTTCGTAGCGGGAGGGCCCGCTACCAAGAGACCCAGTACTTC

clone size: .
D gene: TRBD1
V gene: TRBV19
CDR3 length: 14
J gene: TRBJ2-7
CDR3 protein: CASSTGQGAHEQYF
CDR3 DNA: TGTGCCAGTAGTACCGGACAGGGGGCCCACGAGCAGTACTTC

clone size: .
D gene: TRBD2
V gene: TRBV7-9
CDR3 length: 17
J gene: TRBJ2-5
CDR3 protein: CASSLLPAGLKEETQYF
CDR3 DNA: TGTGCCAGCAGCTTACTCCCAGCGGGACTAAAGGAAGAGACCCAGTACTTC

clone size: .
D gene: TRBD1
V gene: TRBV5-1
CDR3 length: 15
J gene: TRBJ2-2
CDR3 protein: CASSFGQASPGELFF
CDR3 DNA: TGCGCCAGCAGCTTTGGACAGGCCTCTCCCGGGGAGCTGTTTTTT

clone size: .
D gene: .
V gene: TRBV6-2/TRBV6-3
CDR3 length: 15
J gene: TRBJ2-7
CDR3 protein: CASSYGVASSYEQYF
CDR3 DNA: TGTGCCAGCAGTTACGGTGTGGCTAGCTCCTACGAGCAGTACTTC

clone size: .
D gene: .
V gene: TRBV29-1
CDR3 length: 13
J gene: TRBJ1-5
CDR3 protein: CSVERGAGQPQHF
CDR3 DNA: TGCAGCGTTGAAAGGGGCGCCGGTCAGCCCCAGCATTTT

clone size: .
D gene: TRBD1
V gene: TRBV7-8
CDR3 length: 15
J gene: TRBJ1-5
CDR3 protein: CASSGGQGVNQPQHF
CDR3 DNA: TGTGCCAGCAGCGGGGGACAGGGGGTGAATCAGCCCCAGCATTTT

clone size: .
D gene: TRBD1
V gene: TRBV28
CDR3 length: 16
J gene: TRBJ1-3
CDR3 protein: CASSQNRGLSGNTIYF
CDR3 DNA: TGTGCCAGCAGTCAAAACAGGGGGCTATCTGGAAACACCATATATTTT

clone size: .
D gene: TRBD1
V gene: TRBV6-6
CDR3 length: 15
J gene: TRBJ1-5
CDR3 protein: CASSPRQGIYQPQHF
CDR3 DNA: TGTGCCAGCAGTCCCCGACAGGGTATTTACCAGCCCCAGCATTTT

clone size: .
D gene: TRBD1
V gene: TRBV6-1
CDR3 length: 15
J gene: TRBJ2-5
CDR3 protein: CASSDNRGVQETQYF
CDR3 DNA: TGTGCCAGCAGTGATAACAGGGGGGTTCAAGAGACCCAGTACTTC

clone size: .
D gene: TRBD1
V gene: TRBV7-9
CDR3 length: 16
J gene: TRBJ2-7
CDR3 protein: CASSSSDRGPTYEQYF
CDR3 DNA: TGTGCCAGCAGCTCGAGCGACAGGGGTCCCACCTACGAGCAGTACTTC